This TCR beta chain was retrieved from a study of cytomegalovirus exposure and HLA in healthy donors. Findings and limits, study-wide: Presence/absence analyses assumed roughly uniform sequencing depth across donors, which may not hold. Most TCR sequences proved rare, with some public TCRs found in many donors.

Primers included in the PCR were 60 Vbeta and 13 Jbeta primers. Assay used: immunoSEQ multiplex PCR; TCRdb lists only in-frame clones, some missing. The sample lists 40,000 or so clones, more than 85% occurring once. As regards this clone: Its antigen is as yet unknown.

The sequenced sample was PBMCs. This clonotype was sampled from a woman younger than 30 in good health and CMV-seronegative.

The CDR3 reads CASSQDGTNQPQHF. Here the CDR3 DNA reads TGCGCCAGCAGCCAAGACGGTACCAATCAGCCCCAGCATTTT. J is TRBJ1-5 and V is TRBV4-3; D is undetermined. CDR3 length: 14 amino acids. CDR1 and CDR2 (germline): LGHNA, YSLEER. The germline V and J ends were trimmed by 0 bases and 3 bases, with 6 bases remaining between them.